The rows below give T cell receptor beta chains drawn from one sample of a study of control samples from healthy donors and cancer patients. Some clones are missing from TCRdb's copy, which holds only in-frame ones; the method was immunoSEQ multiplex PCR. The table records tens of thousands of clones, roughly 80% of them present only once. Sample: PBMCs. Source of these receptors: a man aged 65 to 79 with lung cancer. Each CDR3 is given with its conserved first and last residue. The order of the fields is V gene, J gene, clone size, D gene, CDR3 DNA, CDR3 protein. D genes are given only for firm matches. Size tells how often a clone was seen (once, few, many) or the class of an expanded clone, and some rows leave it out.

v_gene: TRBV18; j_gene: TRBJ2-1; abundance: -; d_gene: TRBD1; CDR3nt: TGTGCCAGCTCACGAGGACAGGGGGCCTCCTACAATGAGCAGTTCTTC; CDR3aa: CASSRGQGASYNEQFF
v_gene: TRBV9; j_gene: TRBJ2-3; abundance: -; d_gene: -; CDR3nt: TGTGCCAGCAGCCCCCACCTTAGGAGGGGAGATACGCAGTATTTT; CDR3aa: CASSPHLRRGDTQYF
v_gene: TRBV19; j_gene: TRBJ1-1; abundance: few; d_gene: -; CDR3nt: TGTGCCAGTAGCAACACCGGGGTAGGAACTGAAGCTTTCTTT; CDR3aa: CASSNTGVGTEAFF
v_gene: TRBV7-9; j_gene: TRBJ2-2; abundance: once; d_gene: -; CDR3nt: TGTGCCAGCAGCTTAGGGGGGCGGAACACCGGGGAGCTGTTTTTT; CDR3aa: CASSLGGRNTGELFF
v_gene: TRBV28; j_gene: TRBJ2-7; abundance: once; d_gene: TRBD1; CDR3nt: TGTGCCAGCAGTCTCCCGGGGACAGGGCAGTACGAGCAGTACTTC; CDR3aa: CASSLPGTGQYEQYF
v_gene: TRBV6-5; j_gene: TRBJ2-7; abundance: -; d_gene: TRBD1; CDR3nt: TGTGCCACCAGTCACAGACAGGGGGTTTACTACGAGCAGTACTTC; CDR3aa: CATSHRQGVYYEQYF
v_gene: TRBV5-1; j_gene: TRBJ1-2; abundance: once; d_gene: TRBD1; CDR3nt: TGCGCCAGCAGTCCCGGGACAGCTAACTATGGCTACACCTTC; CDR3aa: CASSPGTANYGYTF
v_gene: TRBV12-5; j_gene: TRBJ1-1; abundance: -; d_gene: -; CDR3nt: TGTGCTAGTGGTTTGGTACTCAGGGACACTGAAGCTTTCTTT; CDR3aa: CASGLVLRDTEAFF
v_gene: TRBV28; j_gene: TRBJ1-6; abundance: -; d_gene: -; CDR3nt: TGTGCCAGCAGTTTACGGGCAACCTCACCCCTCCACTTT; CDR3aa: CASSLRATSPLHF
v_gene: TRBV4-3; j_gene: TRBJ2-2; abundance: -; d_gene: -; CDR3nt: TGCGCCAGCAGCCAAGATCAGTTCGGGGAGCTGTTTTTT; CDR3aa: CASSQDQFGELFF
v_gene: TRBV14; j_gene: TRBJ1-6; abundance: -; d_gene: TRBD1; CDR3nt: TGTGCCAGCAGCAGCGTAGGACAGGGAACTACGTTTGGGAATTCACCCCTCCACTTT; CDR3aa: CASSSVGQGTTFGNSPLHF
v_gene: TRBV14; j_gene: TRBJ2-7; abundance: -; d_gene: TRBD1; CDR3nt: TGTGCCAGCAGCCTCCCGGGACAGGGGGCCTACGAGCAGTACTTC; CDR3aa: CASSLPGQGAYEQYF
v_gene: TRBV5-1; j_gene: TRBJ1-1; abundance: once; d_gene: -; CDR3nt: TGCGCCAGCAGCTTGGAAATGAACACTGAAGCTTTCTTT; CDR3aa: CASSLEMNTEAFF
v_gene: TRBV6-6; j_gene: TRBJ1-4; abundance: -; d_gene: -; CDR3nt: TGTGCCAGCAGTTCCCCCAGGGACGGGAATGAAAAACTGTTTTTT; CDR3aa: CASSSPRDGNEKLFF
v_gene: TRBV14; j_gene: TRBJ2-5; abundance: few; d_gene: TRBD2; CDR3nt: TGTGCCAGCAGCCTCTTAGCGGGCAACCAAGAGACCCAGTACTTC; CDR3aa: CASSLLAGNQETQYF
v_gene: TRBV11-2; j_gene: TRBJ1-2; abundance: -; d_gene: -; CDR3nt: TGTGCCAGCAGCTTAGACGGGTGGGGTTCCTATGGCTACACCTTC; CDR3aa: CASSLDGWGSYGYTF
v_gene: TRBV9; j_gene: TRBJ1-2; abundance: -; d_gene: TRBD1; CDR3nt: TGTGCCAGCAGCACAAGGACAGGGGGCGCGTATGGCTACACCTTC; CDR3aa: CASSTRTGGAYGYTF
v_gene: TRBV11-2; j_gene: TRBJ2-1; abundance: -; d_gene: -; CDR3nt: TGTGCCAGCAGCTCTAACAGGGATGAGCAGTTCTTC; CDR3aa: CASSSNRDEQFF